What follows describes a single TCR beta chain. The antigen is undetermined. The multiple sclerosis controls consisted of treatment-naive patients with relapsing-remitting disease, either stable or active. Random hexamers were used to reverse transcribe the RNA input (roughly 0.5 to 1 ug). The method of amplification for TCR beta CDR3 was immunoSEQ multiplex PCR, covering 54 Vbeta and 13 Jbeta. One entry per CDR3 protein, called by TCRdb with MiXCR from the immunoSEQ multiplex PCR reads. Of 150,000 to 250,000 distinct CDR3 sequences listed, 90% to 95% are singletons. The sample is drawn from a study of CD8 T cells in Susac syndrome. The length of the CDR3 is 13 residues. The V and J ends lost 2 bases and 6 bases respectively, with 8 bases between them. The study, taken as a whole, reports: The study acknowledged a relatively small number of individuals in its TCR sequencing and HLA analysis.

Sequencing input: CD4+ T cells from PBMCs. This rearrangement joins TRBV12-3 or TRBV12-4 to TRBJ2-1; perhaps D is TRBD1 or TRBD2 (5 bases each). This clonotype was obtained from a human donor with multiple sclerosis. CDR3: CASSLTGANEQFF. CDR3 in DNA: TGTGCCAGCAGTTTAACCGGGGCCAATGAGCAGTTCTTC.